Included here is one T cell receptor beta chain sequence, with context. The specificity of this receptor is unknown. Base qualities are not provided; no much larger clone lies one nucleotide away. The cohort was made up of roughly 670 healthy bone marrow donors. All cohort members were sampled while nominally healthy, although unrecorded immune exposures were likely present. The donor was CMV seronegative and was included in the group of around 320 seronegative cohort members. Every donor gave a peripheral blood sample, and the peripheral blood mononuclear cells from that sample were used for TCR beta sequencing. The Qiagen DNeasy Blood Extraction Kit was used to extract genomic DNA from the blood cell samples. The data were obtained in a study of cytomegalovirus exposure and HLA in healthy donors (dated by TCRdb to 2015 to 2018). General notes on the study: According to an earlier analysis of 587 of the donors, 150 million to 200 million T cells yielded 100 million or so unique TCR beta sequences and approximately 300 Gb of sequence data. Roughly 320 gigabases of sequencing data and 75 million to 85 million unique TCR sequences made up an early release that covered roughly 670 HLA-typed donors. Of the roughly 410 genotyped donors, 65% to 90% were placed in the genetic ancestry cluster associated with self-reported Caucasian donors. The aim of the study was to test whether cataloging public T cell receptors could identify signatures of past pathogen exposure. The study profiled the T cell repertoires of 666 subjects by immunosequencing and related them to cytomegalovirus serostatus. In addition to the first cohort of 650 to 750 subjects, a separate validation cohort of around 110 different subjects was used. High-throughput TCR immunosequencing, statistical association of individual TCRs with disease status, and machine learning were combined to predict cytomegalovirus infection status. In a later analysis, previously published TCR beta repertoires from fewer than 750 donors were re-analyzed and high-resolution HLA genotyping was added so that TCR occurrence patterns could be studied. The later analysis used no new phenotypic data to find candidate immune exposures, relying instead on TCR beta sequences and their occurrence across donors. In an earlier analysis of roughly 580 of the donors, high-throughput TCR beta sequencing was used to judge whether each TCR beta V gene segment behaved as functional or pseudogenic. Donor age, sex, ethnicity and CMV serostatus were collected together with the repertoire data. A later genetic analysis took genome-wide SNP genotypes for about 65% of the roughly 670 donors and used that subset as a discovery cohort. All discovery cohort repertoires had been generated using a single sequencing platform. HLA typing included class I and class II loci at four-digit resolution. The number of typed donors differed by locus: about 620-640 for A, B, C, DRB1 and DQB1; about 520 for DQA1; roughly 600 for DPA1; and 400 to 480 for DPB1. Because of strong linkage in the cohort, four to six DR-DQ haplotypes were treated as single units for association and clustering. Among over 350 genotyped donors of the cohort, an average of approximately 240,000 unique TCR beta nucleotide sequences were sequenced per donor, roughly 20% of them non-productive. Broad study findings and their caveats: Strong co-occurrence of HLA alleles, especially DR and DQ, made assigning TCR associations to individual alleles difficult. A later analysis associated about 17,000 TCR beta sequences with specific HLA alleles at a false discovery rate of 0.05. A cluster of highly shared sequence variants was judged likely to be a technical artifact of the sequencing pipeline. In this cohort, only TCR beta chains were sequenced, and detectable features were limited by the absence of alpha or paired-chain data. The classifier was reported to diagnose cytomegalovirus status with high specificity and sensitivity in both the original cohort and the validation cohort. A total of roughly 160 TCR beta chains were listed by the study as associated with cytomegalovirus. In vitro tests confirmed that a few of the cytomegalovirus-associated TCR beta chains recognize cytomegalovirus antigens. A further reported finding was that TCR beta sequences accurately predicted the HLA-A and HLA-B alleles for most subjects in the first cohort. Most CMV-associated TCR beta chains appeared to be HLA-restricted in a later analysis, and the HLA associations seemed to be driven largely by CMV exposure. Some IMGT-functional V segments, including TRBV6-2 and TRBV6-3, could not be told apart with the 87-base-pair reads, so those segments were excluded. A later analysis reported that several top co-occurrence clusters appeared linked to parvovirus B19, influenza, CMV and Epstein-Barr virus. Because HLA typing was unavailable for some donors at each locus, only the typed subset was used in association tests. Immune exposure information for the cohort was limited to CMV serostatus. Across donors, most TCR sequences were observed very rarely, whereas some public TCRs were present in many individuals. Linkage disequilibrium might explain the correlated functional status among segregating V segments, but an unknown experimental factor could not be excluded. Compared with the 666-donor mean, donors in an Asian-associated ancestry cluster had fewer N-insertions in productive TCRs, according to a later genetic analysis. Broadly in line with IMGT annotations, most TCR beta V segments showed up in productive rearrangements about 87% or about 30% of the time in an earlier analysis of a few hundred of the donors. Compared with equally common non-associated chains, HLA-associated TCR beta chains in a later analysis were more clonally expanded and had lower generation probabilities. V-gene and J-gene trimming of TCR beta chains was associated with a missense DCLRE1C variant in a later genetic analysis, and the association was replicated in an independent cohort. According to the authors, the approach could potentially be generalized to other disease states and immunological phenotypes. The earlier analysis of about 600 of the donors excluded roughly 17 rarely observed V segments, including chromosome 9 orphons, because counts were too low. A later analysis found that TCR association rates varied across HLA loci, with DRB1 alleles showing the most associated TCRs and HLA-C alleles the fewest. Presence/absence analyses assumed roughly uniform sequencing depth across donors, an assumption that may not hold.

The CDR3 holds 15 amino acids from the cysteine to the phenylalanine. Only CDR3 DNA remains: 45 bases, in frame from the first base. From the germline V gene, CDR1 is MDHEN and CDR2 is SYDVKM. At the junction V is shortened by 7 bases and J by 2 bases, with 17 bases in between. Libraries were built with the immunoSEQ multiplex PCR assay. The multiplex PCR relied on a mix of 60 forward primers for TCR Vbeta segments and 13 reverse primers for TCR Jbeta segments. The CDR3 region of rearranged TCR beta genes was amplified from genomic DNA with a multiplex PCR assay. The Illumina HiSeq System was used to sequence the amplified TCR beta libraries as 87-base-pair reads. The study's own analysis went as follows. A later analysis tallied 80 million to 95 million unique TCR beta chains across the roughly 610 repertoires, and around 10 million of those chains were shared by two or more donors. To remove PCR and sequencing errors, raw reads were error-corrected and collapsed into unique sequences using a nearest-neighbor algorithm that merged closely related sequences. To assign V, D and J gene segments, CDR3 sequences were aligned to IMGT reference sequences. For a sequence to be retained, a match of at least six nucleotides to both a V gene segment and a J gene segment was required. A rearrangement counted as productive if the CDR3 had no stop codons and remained in frame with V and J, and every other rearrangement counted as non-productive. Following IMGT convention, CDR3 was defined as the stretch from the second conserved V-encoded cysteine to the conserved J-encoded phenylalanine. Sequences without an unambiguous match to a single V gene segment were excluded from the earlier analysis of almost 600 of the donors. An earlier analysis of fewer than 650 of the donors classified V segments as functional when productive rearrangements were above 56.7% and as segregating when the standard deviation between donors was above 5%. A statistical classification framework was built to diagnose cytomegalovirus status from the catalog of TCR beta chain sequences. A later analysis assigned V and J genes by comparing TCR nucleotide sequences with IMGT/GENE-DB human TR gene sequences. A later analysis assigned CDR3 sequences and most-parsimonious VDJ recombination scenarios with the TCRdist pipeline. A later analysis defined each TCR beta chain by its CDR3 amino acid sequence plus V-gene family, and excluded reads lacking a unique V-gene family. To address suspected cross-contamination and a sequencing artifact, a later analysis removed around 600 highly shared, low-generation-probability nucleotide sequences. For each public chain, a later analysis derived a clonal expansion index from normalized ranks of inferred template counts within each repertoire. In a later analysis, generation probabilities were computed using a VDJ recombination model fitted to out-of-frame rearrangements, and the results were checked against IGoR. Hypergeometric tests were used in a later analysis to score TCR-TCR, TCR-HLA and TCR-CMV co-occurrence, with a repertoire-size bias correction applied to the TCR pairs. In a later analysis, false discovery rates were estimated by permuting HLA or CMV assignments 20 times. In a later analysis, co-occurring TCRs were grouped using DBSCAN, and TCRdist sequence similarity was added for clustering within HLA-allele-positive subsets. Repertoires with fewer than 30,000 or more than 120,000 public chains, plus five repertoires with anomalous nucleotide sharing, were excluded from co-occurrence clustering. The clones in this table, taken by TCRdb from immuneACCESS, are in-frame only. Not every clone is retained; where verified, under half of the shortfall comes from an unresolved V gene, and the cause of the rest is unknown. Clonal size and the V and J genes are those of that table, whereas D and trimming came from the DNA. The sample has roughly 280,000 clones on record, under 80% of them singletons. The biggest ten clones account for 2% to 2.5% of the sample.

Sequences were obtained from PBMCs. The V gene is TRBV28 and the J gene is TRBJ1-1; 6 matching bases give a weak D call of TRBD1. The TCR sequence derives from a female donor in good health and CMV-seronegative. In nucleotides, the sequence is TGTGCCAGCACCTCTTACAGGGTCACAAACACTGAAGCTTTCTTT. It encodes CASTSYRVTNTEAFF.